This T cell receptor (beta chain) was recovered during a study of cytomegalovirus exposure and HLA in healthy donors. General study points: Among TCR beta chains of equal frequency, HLA-associated ones were more clonally expanded in a later analysis.

The donors comprised healthy bone marrow donors. The PCR used 60 Vbeta and 13 Jbeta primers. Sequenced by immunoSEQ multiplex PCR; TCRdb stores in-frame clones only, minus some. Here the sample spans roughly 150,000 clones, 65% to 80% being singletons. The ends lost 5 bases at V and 2 bases at J; junction bases unmatched: 12. Germline V gene sequence: CDR1 SGHVS, CDR2 FNYEAQ. The CDR3 is 17 residues long. On this clone itself: The antigen is unknown.

This sequence joins TRBV7-6 and TRBJ1-2, with TRBD1 identical over 9 bases. This TCR derives from a male donor in good health and CMV-seronegative. Sequenced: PBMCs. The CDR3 region has the DNA TGTGCCAGCAGCAGAGTCCTTTTGGACAGGGGAAACTATGGCTACACCTTC. Translated: CASSRVLLDRGNYGYTF.